This T cell receptor (beta chain) derives from a study of T cells in women clearing cervical HPV infection. Study-level background: Blood came at first lesion visit for cases, post-clearance for controls. For cases, blood was sampled a median about 140 days after lesion detection, interquartile range roughly 80 to 200 days. Only a few women had HLA typing results available.

As to this clone: The CDR3 end lies 3 residues beyond the end of the read and is filled in from the germline J gene.

The assay was immunoSEQ multiplex PCR, and TCRdb's table has in-frame clones only and misses some. The table for this sample gives about 40,000 clones. From germline, CDR1 is SGHTA and CDR2 FQGNSA. The CDR3 runs 15 residues. The sequencing sample was made of blood buffy coat. This sequence originates from a woman between 18 and 70 years old with a cervical HPV16 infection that either progressed to CIN3+ or cleared (not recorded which). The rearrangement joins TRBV7-2 to TRBJ2-2, with a weak D call TRBD1 (5 bases). The covered CDR3 bases are TGTGCCAGCAGCTTAACAGGTTTGGGTAGTGAAAAG. This translates into CASSLTGLGSEK. The entire CDR3 reads CASSLTGLGSEKLFF.